This T cell receptor (beta chain) was recorded in a study of vaccination and CD4 T cells after COVID-19 (dated by TCRdb to between 2021 and 2022). Context from the whole study: Convalescent patients had a positive SARS-CoV-2 result on nasal swab PCR, and of these patients, several had mild disease and one had severe disease. The cultures were stimulated with overlapping spike peptide pools from SARS-CoV-2 and from the common cold coronaviruses HCoV-NL63, HCoV-OC43 and HCoV-229E. In approximately ten COVID-19 convalescent patients and a few infection-naive healthy vaccine recipients, the spike-specific CD4+ TCR repertoire before mRNA vaccination was compared with the repertoire after mRNA vaccination. Control cultures used a CEFX viral epitope pool as positive control, an HIV-1 Nef peptide pool as negative control, or no peptide. Participants received two doses of either the Pfizer-BioNTech BNT162b2 vaccine (n=8) or the Moderna mRNA-1273 vaccine (n=2). Post-COVID blood samples from convalescent patients were collected a median of around 100 days after diagnosis, with a range of 35 to 161 days. Post-vaccine blood samples were taken a median of 72 days after the second vaccine dose, with a range of about 13 to 241 days. Six males and four females were included in the convalescent cohort, with two Hispanic individuals, seven Caucasians, two Asians and one multiracial person represented.

CDR3 length: 17 amino acids, cysteine to phenylalanine. Just CDR3 DNA is preserved here, 51 bases in frame from base 1. According to the germline V gene, CDR1 reads SGHVS and CDR2 reads FQNEAQ. V is pruned by 6 bases and J by 6 bases, leaving 16 bases of the junction without a gene match. Notes on this clonotype: Its antigen specificity is not known. Nothing much larger sits one base from this clone, and base qualities are not available.

The treatment or condition label on this specimen signifies: approximately 11-day PBMC culture with coronavirus spike peptide pools or control peptides (ViraFEST assay). To expand antigen-specific T cells with peptide pools and then pick out the expanded clonotypes through TCR sequencing, the study relied on the ViraFEST assay. The convalescent patients' positive SARS-CoV-2 PCR tests were from March to December 2020, which was before the Alpha, Beta and Delta variants emerged in the United States. Each well held 2.1 million or so PBMCs cultured in IMDM containing approximately 5% human AB serum and around 9.2 IU/ml IL-2, with 8.5 to 10 ug/ml peptide pools added. On days 3 and 7, half of the culture medium was replaced with fresh IL-2-containing medium. Once the cells had been in culture for roughly 10 days, the EasySep CD4+ T cell isolation kit was used to isolate CD4+ T cells by negative selection. Ficoll-Paque Plus gradient centrifugation was used to isolate PBMCs from whole blood, and the isolated PBMCs were then either used fresh or cryopreserved at -140C. In general, triplicate wells were set up for every culture condition.

What the work shows at the level of the full study, not this receptor alone: An increase in the median number of SARS-CoV-2-reactive clonotypes from approximately 20 after infection to 35 to 40 after vaccination was observed, but the change was not found to be significant. The study included relatively few convalescent patients and did not analyze early timepoints after natural infection. Of the vaccine-specific clones found in convalescent patients, nearly all (304 of 307) were mono-reactive for SARS-CoV-2 spike instead of being cross-reactive with common cold coronaviruses. Among convalescent patients, a median roughly 84% of the SARS-CoV-2-reactive clones seen after vaccination appeared only after vaccination, which suggests priming specific to the vaccine.

Library method: PCR. At the Johns Hopkins FTIC core, DNA from the cultured CD4+ T cells underwent TCR sequencing with the Oncomine TCR Beta short-read assay. Genomic DNA was extracted from the cultured CD4+ T cells with the QIAamp micro DNA kit. Oncomine TCR Beta libraries from cultured CD4+ T cells were pooled using unique dual indexes and sequenced on an Illumina iSeq 100. The original pipeline was this. Non-productive sequences were removed, and CDR3s not starting with C, not ending with F or W, or shorter than 7 amino acids were discarded. Antigen-specific clonotypes were identified with the MANAFEST web application by comparing peptide-stimulated wells with reference and other culture wells. Positive clones required FDR below 0.05, an odds ratio above 5, and productive frequency above 0.1% in at least two of three replicate wells. Cross-reactive clonotypes were defined as significantly expanded in both SARS-CoV-2 spike wells and at least one common cold coronavirus spike condition. Similarity between CDR3 sequences was evaluated in R version 3.6.1 using Levenshtein distances (stringdist) and unrooted phylogenetic trees (ape). The public reads were reanalyzed by TCRdb: fastp trimming at Q25, MiXCR alignment, in-frame beta chains only. Rows merge per CDR3 protein into single entries with the most common DNA and genes. In this record, the V and J calls reflect TCRdb's handling and not the investigators' own analysis. This sample lists 7,500 to 10,000 distinct CDR3 sequences; under 75% were detected once. 30% to 45% of the sample lies in the top ten.

The rearranged segments are TRBV7-8 and TRBJ1-1, and 10 bases in between align with TRBD1. This TCR came from a human donor who had recovered from COVID-19. Sequencing input: CD4+ T cells from blood, cultured in vitro. The CDR3 is CASRPKGQGLILSEAFF. The nucleotides are TGTGCCAGCAGACCTAAGGGACAGGGGTTAATACTGTCTGAAGCTTTCTTT.